These T cell receptor beta chains were read from a single sample in a study of cytomegalovirus exposure and HLA in healthy donors. Measured with immunoSEQ multiplex PCR; TCRdb has only the in-frame clones, and not every one. The sample consists of about 110,000 clones, nearly 70% of them appearing once. The specimen was PBMCs. These receptors were obtained from a woman aged 70-85 years in good health and CMV-seropositive. The CDR3 runs from the conserved cysteine through the conserved F or W. The D gene is left open where the match is weak. Some rows have no size entry. The others give once, few or many, or a class for an expanded clone.

TRBV19	NA	TRBJ2-4	NA	CASTSTGTPKNIQYF	TGTGCCAGTACCTCCACCGGGACTCCAAAAAACATTCAGTACTTC
TRBV7-9	NA	TRBJ1-6	TRBD1	CASSPPRTGQALHF	TGTGCCAGCAGCCCCCCCCGGACAGGGCAAGCCCTCCACTTT
TRBV29-1	NA	TRBJ2-1	TRBD1	CSVGGQGNEQFF	TGCAGCGTTGGGGGACAGGGGAATGAGCAGTTCTTC
TRBV6-1	NA	TRBJ1-1	NA	CASSEQGELGTEAFF	TGTGCCAGCAGTGAACAAGGGGAATTGGGCACTGAAGCTTTCTTT
TRBV6-1	NA	TRBJ2-7	NA	CASSEDPVAQQYF	TGTGCCAGCAGTGAAGACCCGGTTGCACAGCAGTACTTC
TRBV7-8	NA	TRBJ2-5	TRBD2	CASSLGGAGGQETQYF	TGTGCCAGCAGCTTAGGAGGAGCGGGGGGCCAAGAGACCCAGTACTTC
TRBV7-2	NA	TRBJ1-3	NA	CASSSVTGYSGNTIYF	TGTGCCAGCAGCTCGGTTACGGGGTACTCTGGAAACACCATATATTTT
TRBV6-5	NA	TRBJ1-3	NA	CASSYGIAGAGNTIYF	TGTGCCAGCAGTTACGGCATAGCCGGGGCTGGAAACACCATATATTTT
TRBV2	few	TRBJ2-7	TRBD2	CASSSGLAGGSEQYF	TGTGCCAGCAGTTCGGGACTAGCGGGGGGTAGCGAGCAGTACTTC
TRBV6-6	NA	TRBJ2-5	TRBD1	CASANQGVETQYF	TGTGCCAGCGCAAACCAGGGGGTGGAGACCCAGTACTTC
TRBV18	NA	TRBJ2-2	TRBD1	CASSPLQTGETGELFF	TGTGCCAGCTCACCACTTCAGACAGGGGAGACCGGGGAGCTGTTTTTT
TRBV7-9	NA	TRBJ2-7	NA	CASSFGDYEQYF	TGTGCCAGCAGCTTCGGGGATTACGAGCAGTACTTC
TRBV6-5	NA	TRBJ1-1	TRBD1	CASSYTLTGWNTEAFF	TGTGCCAGCAGTTACACTCTGACAGGGTGGAACACTGAAGCTTTCTTT
TRBV4-2	NA	TRBJ1-4	NA	CASSQDRTAATNEKLFF	TGTGCCAGCAGCCAAGACCGGACAGCTGCAACTAATGAAAAACTGTTTTTT
TRBV7-9	NA	TRBJ2-4	NA	CASSASDLVKNIQYF	TGTGCCAGCAGCGCTAGCGATTTGGTCAAAAACATTCAGTACTTC
TRBV11-2	NA	TRBJ1-6	NA	CASSLDHGANSPLHF	TGTGCCAGCAGCTTAGATCACGGAGCTAATTCACCCCTCCACTTT
TRBV2	NA	TRBJ2-7	NA	CASMQEGSTYEQYF	TGTGCCAGCATGCAGGAGGGGTCGACCTACGAGCAGTACTTC
TRBV6-5	NA	TRBJ2-5	NA	CASSSPVRGQETQYF	TGTGCCAGCAGTTCGCCGGTTAGGGGGCAAGAGACCCAGTACTTC
TRBV5-1	NA	TRBJ2-5	TRBD2	CASSLTMTAGGETQYF	TGCGCCAGCAGCTTGACCATGACAGCGGGGGGGGAGACCCAGTACTTC
TRBV7-6	NA	TRBJ2-1	TRBD2	CASSARAGVIGDEQFF	TGTGCCAGCAGCGCCCGAGCGGGGGTCATTGGGGATGAGCAGTTCTTC
TRBV5-1	NA	TRBJ1-2	NA	CASSVEQSNYGYTF	TGCGCCAGCAGCGTCGAACAGAGTAACTATGGCTACACCTTC
TRBV5-4	NA	TRBJ2-1	NA	CASGQPHNEQFF	TGTGCCAGCGGACAGCCTCACAATGAGCAGTTCTTC
TRBV5-4	NA	TRBJ2-5	TRBD2	CASSSPRGANQETQYF	TGTGCCAGCAGCTCCCCGCGGGGGGCGAACCAAGAGACCCAGTACTTC
TRBV6-1	NA	TRBJ2-2	TRBD1	CASRPRTGNTGELFF	TGTGCCAGCAGGCCAAGGACAGGAAACACCGGGGAGCTGTTTTTT
TRBV5-6	few	TRBJ1-5	NA	CASSFLAYSNQPQHF	TGTGCCAGCAGCTTTCTGGCTTATAGCAATCAGCCCCAGCATTTT
TRBV6-5	NA	TRBJ1-1	NA	CASSYAGNTEAFF	TGTGCCAGCAGTTACGCAGGGAACACTGAAGCTTTCTTT
TRBV25-1	NA	TRBJ1-1	NA	CASSPFAVNTEAFF	TGTGCCAGCAGTCCATTCGCAGTAAACACTGAAGCTTTCTTT
TRBV6-5	few	TRBJ1-4	NA	CASSVTGGYEKLFF	TGTGCCAGCAGCGTGACAGGCGGCTATGAAAAACTGTTTTTT
TRBV2	NA	TRBJ1-1	NA	CASQTGNTEAFF	TGTGCCAGCCAGACAGGGAACACTGAAGCTTTCTTT
TRBV7-9	NA	TRBJ2-7	NA	CASSREEKSYEQYF	TGTGCCAGCAGCAGAGAGGAAAAGTCCTACGAGCAGTACTTC
TRBV11-2	NA	TRBJ1-5	NA	CASSLGGVDNQPQHF	TGTGCCAGCAGCTTGGGGGGAGTAGACAATCAGCCCCAGCATTTT
TRBV6-6	NA	TRBJ1-2	TRBD1	CASTGQGANYGYTF	TGTGCCAGCACGGGACAGGGGGCTAACTATGGCTACACCTTC
TRBV7-2	NA	TRBJ2-7	TRBD2	CASYWGLAGEQYF	TGTGCCAGCTATTGGGGACTAGCCGGAGAGCAGTACTTC
TRBV15	once	TRBJ2-5	TRBD2	CATSARLAGQETQYF	TGTGCCACCAGCGCCCGACTAGCGGGGCAAGAGACCCAGTACTTC
TRBV15	NA	TRBJ1-5	TRBD1	CATSPDRDYQPQHF	TGTGCCACCAGCCCCGACAGGGACTATCAGCCCCAGCATTTT
TRBV13	once	TRBJ2-7	TRBD2	CASSLTSGSGSYEQYF	TGTGCCAGCAGCTTGACTAGCGGGTCAGGCTCCTACGAGCAGTACTTC
TRBV19	NA	TRBJ1-1	NA	CASSPTGTTEAFF	TGTGCCAGTAGTCCGACAGGTACGACTGAAGCTTTCTTT
TRBV15	NA	TRBJ2-7	TRBD2	CATSRGLTSGGYEQYF	TGTGCCACCAGCAGGGGCCTGACTAGCGGGGGTTACGAGCAGTACTTC
TRBV7-2	NA	TRBJ1-2	TRBD1	CASSSGTGGVSYGYTF	TGTGCCAGCAGCTCCGGGACAGGGGGCGTTAGCTATGGCTACACCTTC
TRBV7-2	few	TRBJ2-7	NA	CASSLEWRAKDYEQYF	TGTGCCAGCAGCTTAGAGTGGCGGGCGAAGGACTACGAGCAGTACTTC
TRBV9	few	TRBJ1-2	NA	CASSPPGGGWGYTF	TGTGCCAGCAGCCCCCCAGGTGGAGGATGGGGCTACACCTTC
TRBV25-1	few	TRBJ1-1	NA	CASSPQGRGNTEAFF	TGTGCCAGCAGCCCACAGGGACGGGGGAACACTGAAGCTTTCTTT
TRBV6-5	NA	TRBJ2-2	NA	CASSYAGLNTGELFF	TGTGCCAGCAGTTACGCAGGCCTCAACACCGGGGAGCTGTTTTTT
TRBV5-1	few	TRBJ1-1	TRBD1	CASSSQGNTNTEAFF	TGCGCCAGCAGCTCACAGGGGAACACGAACACTGAAGCTTTCTTT
TRBV7-2	NA	TRBJ1-2	TRBD1	CASSPGGTGGNHGYTF	TGTGCCAGCAGCCCTGGCGGGACAGGGGGCAACCATGGCTACACCTTC
TRBV5-1	NA	TRBJ2-1	TRBD1	CASSPPGQGFNEQFF	TGCGCCAGCAGCCCACCGGGACAGGGCTTTAATGAGCAGTTCTTC
TRBV7-9	NA	TRBJ2-7	NA	CASSLAAGSYEQYF	TGTGCCAGCAGCTTAGCCGCCGGGTCCTACGAGCAGTACTTC
TRBV2	once	TRBJ1-5	NA	CASSGQSSNQPQHF	TGTGCCAGCAGTGGACAGAGTAGCAATCAGCCCCAGCATTTT
TRBV30	NA	TRBJ1-4	NA	CAWRSQVVREKLFF	TGTGCCTGGAGGTCACAGGTAGTGCGTGAAAAACTGTTTTTT
TRBV11-3	NA	TRBJ2-1	TRBD1	CASSLGAGQGISFEQFF	TGTGCCAGCAGCTTAGGAGCGGGACAGGGAATATCATTTGAGCAGTTCTTC
TRBV27	NA	TRBJ1-1	NA	CASPHRAFSCGNTEAFF	TGTGCCAGCCCTCACAGGGCGTTCTCATGTGGGAACACTGAAGCTTTCTTT
TRBV18	NA	TRBJ2-6	NA	CASSPQQAVTSGANVLTF	TGTGCCAGCTCACCCCAACAGGCCGTTACCTCTGGGGCCAACGTCCTGACTTTC
TRBV7-2	NA	TRBJ1-1	NA	CASSLGFRVEAFF	TGTGCCAGCAGCTTAGGGTTCAGGGTTGAAGCTTTCTTT
TRBV30	NA	TRBJ2-2	NA	CAWTYRGIDTGELFF	TGTGCCTGGACATATCGGGGAATTGACACCGGGGAGCTGTTTTTT
TRBV6-5	once	TRBJ1-2	TRBD1	CASSYSGQGALGYTF	TGTGCCAGCAGTTACTCAGGACAGGGGGCTCTTGGCTACACCTTC
TRBV19	NA	TRBJ1-2	NA	CASSATRVSGYTF	TGTGCCAGTAGTGCTACGAGGGTGAGCGGCTACACCTTC
TRBV6-5	NA	TRBJ2-7	TRBD1	CASRPGTGSQYF	TGTGCCAGCAGACCCGGGACAGGGTCGCAGTACTTC
TRBV4-1	NA	TRBJ2-5	TRBD2	CASSQEPGLAIQETQYF	TGCGCCAGCAGCCAAGAACCGGGACTAGCGATTCAAGAGACCCAGTACTTC
TRBV2	NA	TRBJ2-1	TRBD2	CASSLETSGGAVEQFF	TGTGCCAGCAGCTTGGAGACTAGCGGGGGGGCCGTTGAGCAGTTCTTC